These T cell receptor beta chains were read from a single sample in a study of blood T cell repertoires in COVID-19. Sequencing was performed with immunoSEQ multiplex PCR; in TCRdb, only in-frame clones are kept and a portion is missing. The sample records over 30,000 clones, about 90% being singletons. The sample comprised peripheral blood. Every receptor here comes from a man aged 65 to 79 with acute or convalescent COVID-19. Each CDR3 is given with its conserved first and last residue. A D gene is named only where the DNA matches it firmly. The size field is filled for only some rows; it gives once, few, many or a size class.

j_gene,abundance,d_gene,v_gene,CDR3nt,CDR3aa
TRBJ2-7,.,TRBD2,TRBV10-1,TGCGCCAGCAGTGAGCCGACTAGCGGGAGGGCCCCTCCGAGGACCTACGAGCAGTACTTC,CASSEPTSGRAPPRTYEQYF
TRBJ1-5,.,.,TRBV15,TGTGCCACCAGCAGGAAAACTTCAGGGGACCCTAATCAGCCCCAGCATTTT,CATSRKTSGDPNQPQHF
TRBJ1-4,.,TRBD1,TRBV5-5,TGTGCCAGCAGCTCGTCAACAGGGGGCGGTTTTGAAAAACTGTTTTTT,CASSSSTGGGFEKLFF
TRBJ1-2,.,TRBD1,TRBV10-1,TGCGCCAGCAGGGGGACAGGGGGCTTACCCTATGGCTACACCTTC,CASRGTGGLPYGYTF
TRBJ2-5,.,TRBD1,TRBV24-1,TGTGCCACCAGTGATTTCGGACAGGGAGGTCAAGAGACCCAGTACTTC,CATSDFGQGGQETQYF
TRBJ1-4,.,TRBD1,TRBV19,TGTGCCAGTATGGTGAGGGGGCCGGGTGAAAAACTGTTTTTT,CASMVRGPGEKLFF
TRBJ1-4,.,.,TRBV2,TGTGCCAGCAGTTCTCAGGGTGCCAGGGAAAAACTGTTTTTT,CASSSQGAREKLFF
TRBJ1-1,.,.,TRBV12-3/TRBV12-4,TGTGCCAGCAGCCTTGCCCAGGGAACTGAAGCTTTCTTT,CASSLAQGTEAFF
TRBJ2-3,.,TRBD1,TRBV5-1,TGCGCCAGCAGCTTGAAGGGGGCGCGAGGAGATACGCAGTATTTT,CASSLKGARGDTQYF
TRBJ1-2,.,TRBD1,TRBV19,TGTGCCAGTAGTAGTGACAGGGGGCCCACCAACTATGGCTACACCTTC,CASSSDRGPTNYGYTF
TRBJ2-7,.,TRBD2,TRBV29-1,TGCAGCGTTCGGGGGGAATCCGTCGAGCAGTACTTC,CSVRGESVEQYF
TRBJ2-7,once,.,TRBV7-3,TGTGCCAGCAGCGTAACGCAGGGTTACGAGCAGTACTTC,CASSVTQGYEQYF
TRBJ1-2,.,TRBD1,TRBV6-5,TGTGCCAGCAGGACCGGGACAGGGGAGGGCACCTTC,CASRTGTGEGTF